This note documents a single T cell receptor (beta chain) sequence. What it recognizes is unknown. Time point here: newly diagnosed GD, antithyroid drugs for less than 3 months. From RNA extracted from PBMCs, the TCR library was made. The data were obtained in a study of regulatory T cells in long-lasting Graves disease. Study-wide points: The study found persistent patients shared more public clonotypes (2,741) than new patients (over 850).

HTBI primers from iRepertoire and Arm-PCR of CDR3 regions yielded the TCR beta libraries. Via MiXCR, TCRdb re-called the multiplex PCR reads, giving one row per CDR3 protein. The table records around 470,000 distinct CDR3 sequences, about 15% of them present only once. V was cut by 0 bases and J by 0 bases, with 11 bases left in between. The germline V gene encodes CDR1 SGDLS and CDR2 YYNGEE. This CDR3 spans 16 amino acids. The same data also went into a second study, on T cells in Graves' hyperthyroidism and ophthalmopathy. That work states: Graves' hyperthyroidism qualified as stable when ophthalmopathy did not progress within 18 months. HTBI primers were employed in a first-round RT-PCR of the TCR CDR3.

The chain uses TRBV9 and TRBJ2-3; tentative D call: TRBD2 (5 bases). The source material was peripheral blood mononuclear cells (PBMCs), sampled at new diagnosis, from a patient treated with antithyroid drugs. The source is a woman between 45 and 65 years old with Graves disease. CDR3 sequence: CASSVGSAHSTDTQYF. CDR3 coding DNA: TGTGCCAGCAGCGTAGGTAGCGCCCATAGCACAGATACGCAGTATTTT.